Listed below are T cell receptor beta chains from one sample, sequenced in a study of regulatory T cells in long-lasting Graves disease. TCRdb reanalysed the multiplex PCR reads using MiXCR and keeps one entry per CDR3 protein. The table has under 700,000 distinct CDR3 sequences, roughly 16% seen once. This sample was also put to use in a study of T cells in Graves' hyperthyroidism and ophthalmopathy.

The specimen comprised peripheral blood mononuclear cells (PBMCs), sampled at new diagnosis, from a patient treated with antithyroid drugs. These receptors were taken from a woman aged 40-60 years with Graves disease. CDR3s leave out the opening cysteine and the closing phenylalanine or tryptophan.

V	J	CDR3
TRBV12-3/TRBV12-4	TRBJ1-5	ASSRTGVGNQPQH
TRBV7-3	TRBJ1-2	ASSHPTGDGYT
TRBV3-1	TRBJ2-7	ASSLSGLANEQY
TRBV6-2/TRBV6-3	TRBJ1-2	ASSYSARYYGYT
TRBV6-1	TRBJ1-2	ASRGTTGPKIGYT
TRBV6-2/TRBV6-3	TRBJ2-7	ASSQRQGWSYEQY
TRBV7-3	TRBJ2-1	ASSLRIGGADEQF
TRBV25-1	TRBJ2-2	ASQIPSLGNTGELF
TRBV7-2	TRBJ1-1	ASSLGAPNLNTEAF
TRBV11-2	TRBJ1-6	ASSRDRGSNSPLH
TRBV18	TRBJ2-2	ASSPPGAGELF
TRBV9	TRBJ2-3	ASSRGMGLTDTQY
TRBV7-9	TRBJ1-3	ASSFYDRSSGNTIY
TRBV29-1	TRBJ2-1	SVPGPTQFYNEQF
TRBV28	TRBJ2-1	ASSPVRIPPYNEQF